The 17 T cell receptor beta chains in this list originate from one sample, sequenced in a study of patients and donors after allogeneic stem cell transplantation. TCRdb fed the RT-PCR reads into MiXCR, producing one record per CDR3 protein. The data hold about 160,000 distinct CDR3 sequences, with 37% observed a single time. Sequences were obtained from blood, either unsorted or a sorted T cell fraction (not recorded which). These receptors originate from a human donor who was either an allogeneic HSCT recipient or a stem cell or donor lymphocyte infusion donor (not recorded which). It is not recorded whose cells these are; they may come from a transplant donor.

This clonotype was detected many times. The CDR3 loop reads CASSYLGRGRANEKLFF. The CDR3 DNA follows: TGTGCCAGCAGTTACCTTGGTAGAGGAAGGGCTAATGAAAAACTGTTTTTT. The chain links TRBV6-5 to TRBJ1-4; no clear D gene. The V and J ends lost 2 bases and 3 bases respectively, with 16 bases between them. Germline V gene lookup returns CDR1 MNHEY and CDR2 SVGAGI. This CDR3 is 17 amino acids long.

This chain connects TRBV11-2 to TRBJ2-3; maybe TRBD1 (5 bases). Germline CDR1 and CDR2: SGHAT and FQNNGV. The CDR3 sequence is 14 residues long. V dropped 1 base and J dropped 2 bases, with 7 bases sitting between them. The CDR3 nucleotides are TGTGCCAGCAGCTTAGCCAGGGACACAGATACGCAGTATTTT. This encodes CASSLARDTDTQYF.

This clonotype was observed at least ten times. The rearrangement joins TRBV2 to TRBJ1-1, with D unresolved. The CDR3 consists of 13 residues. Trimming took off 3 bases at V and 10 bases at J, with 15 bases between the two ends. Germline values: CDR1 SNHLY, CDR2 FYNNEI. The CDR3 spells CASSDDPALGAFF. The CDR3 region has the DNA TGTGCCAGCAGTGACGACCCGGCCTTGGGAGCTTTCTTT.

This clonotype has a handful of counts. The chain uses TRBV28 and TRBJ2-5; D may be TRBD1 (6 bases). The V gene's germline CDR1 is MDHEN and CDR2 SYDVKM. The CDR3 contains 14 residues. Trimming left V 5 bases short and J 5 bases short, with 15 bases between. In DNA, the CDR3 is TGTGCCAGCAGTGGGACACACACTGTGGAGACCCAGTACTTC. It is translated as CASSGTHTVETQYF.

The rearrangement links TRBV2 to TRBJ2-3; 9 bases are shared with TRBD1. V lost 7 bases, J lost 3 bases, and 8 bases stayed unmatched. This CDR3 comprises 15 residues. CDR1 is SNHLY and CDR2 is FYNNEI in the germline V gene. The chain's CDR3 is CASNWDRATTDTQYF. CDR3 bases: TGTGCCAGCAACTGGGACAGGGCTACGACAGATACGCAGTATTTT.

V is TRBV24-1 and J is TRBJ1-2; D is unclear. With 0 bases removed from V and 8 bases from J, the gap between germline ends came to 12 bases. The CDR3 is made up of 14 amino acids. The germline V gene encodes CDR1 KGHDR and CDR2 SFDVKD. CDR3 amino acids: CATSDLSGSEGYTF. The CDR3 DNA sequence: TGTGCCACCAGTGATTTGTCGGGGTCTGAGGGCTACACCTTC.

This sequence joins TRBV28 and TRBJ2-3, with 8 bases identical to TRBD2. The trim removed 5 bases at V and 0 bases at J, leaving 4 bases unmatched. Germline lookup yields CDR1 MDHEN and CDR2 SYDVKM. The CDR3 has 15 residues. The CDR3 reads CASSKRGPSTDTQYF. In DNA form, the CDR3 reads TGTGCCAGCAGTAAGCGGGGGCCGAGCACAGATACGCAGTATTTT.

The V and J genes are TRBV3-1 and TRBJ1-2; 9 bases line up with TRBD1. Germline V CDR1 and CDR2: LGHDT, YNNKEL (reference sequence). The J segment lost 2 bases and the V segment lost 0 bases, leaving 7 bases of the junction unmatched. CDR3 length: 17 residues. The CDR3 nucleotides are TGTGCCAGCAGCCAAGAATGGGACAGGGAGTTAAACTATGGCTACACCTTC. Its protein is CASSQEWDRELNYGYTF.

This clonotype has only one observation. This rearrangement joins TRBV12-3 or TRBV12-4 to TRBJ2-2; the D is unclear. V was trimmed by 3 bases and J by 3 bases, leaving 8 bases between them. There are 14 residues in the CDR3. CDR3 amino acids: CASSFAAYTGELFF. In nucleotides, the CDR3 is TGTGCCAGCAGTTTTGCAGCCTACACCGGGGAGCTGTTTTTT.

The J gene is TRBJ1-6, the V gene TRBV20-1; D is unclear. The V and J ends lost 2 bases and 10 bases respectively, with 9 bases between them. CDR1 and CDR2 from the germline V gene are DFQATT and SNEGSKA (reference sequence). The CDR3 runs to 12 residues. This CDR3 is CSARRTGSPLHF. CDR3 DNA sequence: TGCAGTGCTAGACGGACTGGATCACCCCTCCACTTT.

This clonotype was counted only a few times. The chain recombines TRBV20-1 with TRBJ1-3; D is uncertain. The CDR3 consists of 13 residues. With 6 bases removed from V and 0 bases from J, the gap between germline ends came to 9 bases. Germline V lookup: CDR1 DFQATT, CDR2 SNEGSKA (reference sequence). DNA for the CDR3: TGCAGTGCCGAAGATAGCTCTGGAAACACCATATATTTT. Encoded protein: CSAEDSSGNTIYF.

V is TRBV9 and J is TRBJ2-1; D remains ambiguous. The ends were cut back, 2 bases at V and 0 bases at J, with 9 bases in the middle. Germline values: CDR1 SGDLS, CDR2 YYNGEE. The CDR3 loop spans 15 amino acids. DNA of the CDR3: TGTGCCAGCAGCGTCTCTCCCAGCTCCTACAATGAGCAGTTCTTC. Its protein is CASSVSPSSYNEQFF.

This clonotype was seen a handful of times. The chain joins TRBV5-1 to TRBJ1-4; 10 bases align to TRBD1. The J segment lost 7 bases and the V segment lost 0 bases, leaving 12 bases of the junction unmatched. Germline V CDR1 and CDR2: SGHRS, YFSETQ. This CDR3 is built from 18 residues. In DNA form, the CDR3 reads TGCGCCAGCAGCTTGGCCCAGGGACAGGGGATCGGTGGTGAAAAACTGTTTTTT. Its translation is CASSLAQGQGIGGEKLFF.

The CDR3 loop is CSVGSGNTEAFF. The CDR3 DNA sequence: TGCAGTGTGGGGTCAGGGAACACTGAAGCTTTCTTT. The chain has TRBV29-1 and TRBJ1-1; D gene uncertain. Germline V lookup: CDR1 SQVTM, CDR2 ANQGSEA. The CDR3 runs 12 residues. Variable domain in full (rest from reference TRBV29-1 and TRBJ1-1): SAVISQKPSRDICQRGTSLTIQCQVDSQVTMMFWYRQQPGQSLTLIATANQGSEATYESGFVIDKFPISRPNLTFSTLTVSNMSPEDSSIYLCSVGSGNTEAFFGQGTRLTVV.

The CDR3 is CASSLGSPGSLFF. The CDR3 DNA follows: TGTGCCAGCAGCTTAGGGTCACCCGGGTCACTGTTTTTT. V is TRBV7-8 and J is TRBJ1-4; no clear D. The CDR3 runs 13 residues. Germline V gene sequence: CDR1 SGHVS, CDR2 FQNEAQ. Trimming removed 1 base from V and 13 bases from J, with 13 bases in between.

The rearrangement uses TRBV5-1 and TRBJ2-1; D call uncertain. Germline CDR1 is SGHRS and CDR2 is YFSETQ. The CDR3 spans 13 residues. The germline V and J ends were trimmed by 0 bases and 7 bases, with 8 bases remaining between them. This CDR3 reads CASSLDRENEQFF. As DNA, the CDR3 is TGCGCCAGCAGCTTGGATAGGGAAAATGAGCAGTTCTTC. Full variable domain (rest looked up from reference TRBV5-1 and TRBJ2-1): KAGVTQTPRYLIKTRGQQVTLSCSPISGHRSVSWYQQTPGQGLQFLFEYFSETQRNKGNFPGRFSGRQFSNSRSEMNVSTLELGDSALYLCASSLDRENEQFFGPGTRLTVL.

The V and J genes are TRBV9 and TRBJ1-1, with D unclear. V was clipped by 3 bases and J by 1 base, with 7 bases between them. This CDR3 contains 13 residues. CDR1 and CDR2 from the germline V gene are SGDLS and YYNGEE. The CDR3 reads CASSGGQNTEAFF. The CDR3 DNA reads TGTGCCAGCAGCGGAGGCCAGAACACTGAAGCTTTCTTT.